This T cell receptor (beta chain) was identified in a study of T cell responses to AZD1222 COVID-19 vaccine. Comment on this clone: Its antigen is not identified.

Study-level findings and limits: Regions 160-218 and 743-854 held dominance among vaccine-associated CD4 TCRs, which spanned spike. Nearly half of the spike-specific TCRs reportedly recognize variant regions that carry no mutations.

Clones were sequenced by immunoSEQ multiplex PCR, and TCRdb holds only the in-frame ones, with some missing. The table has some 180,000 clones, approximately 90% seen once; the top ten hold 5% to 7%. This sequence was found in an adult in good health. This material consisted of peripheral blood, taken on day 0 of AZD1222 vaccination.

CDR3 sequence: CASNTASYNEQFF. CDR3 nucleotides: TGTGCCAGCAACACGGCCTCCTACAATGAGCAGTTCTTC. The chain uses TRBV2 and TRBJ2-1; no clear D. The V gene's germline CDR1 is SNHLY and CDR2 FYNNEI. The CDR3 has 13 residues. Trimming took 7 bases from V and 0 from J, leaving 7 bases between them.